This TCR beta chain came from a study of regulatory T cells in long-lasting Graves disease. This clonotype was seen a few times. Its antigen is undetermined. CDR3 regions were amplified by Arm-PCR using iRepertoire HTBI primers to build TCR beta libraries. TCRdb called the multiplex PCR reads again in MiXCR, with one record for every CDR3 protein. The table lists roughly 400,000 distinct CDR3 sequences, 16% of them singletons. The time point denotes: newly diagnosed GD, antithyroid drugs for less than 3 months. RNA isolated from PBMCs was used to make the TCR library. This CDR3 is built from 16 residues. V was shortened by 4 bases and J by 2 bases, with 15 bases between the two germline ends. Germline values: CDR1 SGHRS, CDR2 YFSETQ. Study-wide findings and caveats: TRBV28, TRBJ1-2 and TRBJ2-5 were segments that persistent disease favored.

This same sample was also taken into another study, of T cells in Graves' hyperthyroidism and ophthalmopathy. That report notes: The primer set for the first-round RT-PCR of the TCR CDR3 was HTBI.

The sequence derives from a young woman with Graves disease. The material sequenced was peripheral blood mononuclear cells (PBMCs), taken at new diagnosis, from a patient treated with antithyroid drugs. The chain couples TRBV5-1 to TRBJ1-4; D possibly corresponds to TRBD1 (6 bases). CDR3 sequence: CASSATGVVTNEKLFF. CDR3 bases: TGCGCCAGCAGCGCGACAGGAGTTGTGACTAATGAAAAACTGTTTTTT.